The TCR beta chain under discussion was sequenced for a study of chemoradiotherapy in HPV16-positive cancers. At the level of the study: Candidate HPV-specific clones and shared TCR motifs came from a couple of HPV16-positive patients.

Germline V gene sequence: CDR1 SGDLS, CDR2 YYNGEE. The V segment lost 1 base and the J segment 4 bases; nucleotides outside the gene matches: 4. This CDR3 has 15 amino acids. TCRdb keeps only in-frame clones here, not all; method: immunoSEQ multiplex PCR. Altogether roughly 11,000 clones are present, around 80% being singletons, with the ten largest covering around 2.4%. The sample was collected from a patient who underwent chemoradiotherapy. This chain links TRBV9 with TRBJ2-2, with 7 bases fitting TRBD2. The clonotype originates from a human donor with HPV-associated anogenital cancer. CDR3 bases: TGTGCCAGCAGCGTATTAGCTAGCGGCACCGGGGAGCTGTTTTTT. This codes for CASSVLASGTGELFF. Looking up the rest from reference TRBV9 and TRBJ2-2 gives the full variable domain: DSGVTQTPKHLITATGQRVTLRCSPRSGDLSVYWYQQSLDQGLQFLIQYYNGEERAKGNILERFSAQQFPDLHSELNLSSLELGDSALYFCASSVLASGTGELFFGEGSRLTVL.